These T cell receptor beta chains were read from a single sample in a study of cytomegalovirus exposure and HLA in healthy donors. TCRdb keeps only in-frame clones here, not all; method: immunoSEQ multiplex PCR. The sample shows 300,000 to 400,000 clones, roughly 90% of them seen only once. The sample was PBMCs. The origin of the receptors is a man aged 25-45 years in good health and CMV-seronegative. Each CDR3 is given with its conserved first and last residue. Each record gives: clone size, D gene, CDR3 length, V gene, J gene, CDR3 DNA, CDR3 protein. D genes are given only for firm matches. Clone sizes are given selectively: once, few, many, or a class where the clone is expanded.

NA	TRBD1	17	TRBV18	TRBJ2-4	TGTGCCAGCTCGGACGATAGGGGGCCGCTAGGCAAAAACATTCAGTACTTC	CASSDDRGPLGKNIQYF
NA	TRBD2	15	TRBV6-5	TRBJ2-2	TGTGCCAGCAGGATGGCGGGGGGGAACACCGGGGAGCTGTTTTTT	CASRMAGGNTGELFF
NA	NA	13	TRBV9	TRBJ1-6	TGTGCCAGCAGCCCCCCCGGGAATTCACCCCTCCACTTT	CASSPPGNSPLHF
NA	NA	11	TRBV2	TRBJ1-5	TGTGCCAGCAGTGACGATCAGCCCCAGCATTTT	CASSDDQPQHF
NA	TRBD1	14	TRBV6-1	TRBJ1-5	TGTGCCAGCAGTGATACAGGGGGACGACAGCCCCAGCATTTT	CASSDTGGRQPQHF
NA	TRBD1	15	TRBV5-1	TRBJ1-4	TGCGCCAGCAGCTCGGACAGGGGATGGGGTGAAAAACTGTTTTTT	CASSSDRGWGEKLFF
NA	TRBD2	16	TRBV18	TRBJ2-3	TGTGCCAGCTCACCACCAAGGACTAGCGGGGGCGATACGCAGTATTTT	CASSPPRTSGGDTQYF
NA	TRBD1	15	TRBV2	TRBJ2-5	TGTGCCAGCAGTGAAATATCGGACAGGCCAGAGACCCAGTACTTC	CASSEISDRPETQYF
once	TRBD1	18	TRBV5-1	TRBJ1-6	TGCGCCAGCAGCCTAGAACTAACCGGGACAGGGATAGGTTCACCCCTCCACTTT	CASSLELTGTGIGSPLHF
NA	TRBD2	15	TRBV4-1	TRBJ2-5	TGCGCCAGCAGCCTTCTAGCGGGGGCCTCCCGGACCCAGTACTTC	CASSLLAGASRTQYF
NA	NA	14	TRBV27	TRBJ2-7	TGTGCCAGCAGTTTGGTCCAGGCCTCCTACGAGCAGTACTTC	CASSLVQASYEQYF
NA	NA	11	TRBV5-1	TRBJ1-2	TGCGCCAGCAGCTTCGGGGGTGGCTACACCTTC	CASSFGGGYTF
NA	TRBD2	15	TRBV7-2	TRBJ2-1	TGTGCCAGCAGCTTAGGTAGCGGGGGGAGAAATGAGCAGTTCTTC	CASSLGSGGRNEQFF
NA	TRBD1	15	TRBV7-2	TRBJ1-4	TGTGCCAGCAGCAACAGGGACAGGGGGCGGGAAAAACTGTTTTTT	CASSNRDRGREKLFF
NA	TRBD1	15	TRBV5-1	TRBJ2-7	TGCGCCAGCAGCCTTGGACAGGGAGAACTCTACGAGCAGTACTTC	CASSLGQGELYEQYF
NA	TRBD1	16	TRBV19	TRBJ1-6	TGTGCCAGTAGAGACAGGGGCTTATTGGATAATTCACCCCTCCACTTT	CASRDRGLLDNSPLHF
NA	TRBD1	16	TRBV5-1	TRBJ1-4	TGCGCCAGCAGACTTCTCTCCGGGACAGGGCGCGAAAAACTGTTTTTT	CASRLLSGTGREKLFF
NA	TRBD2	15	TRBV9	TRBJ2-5	TGTGCCAGCAGCGTAGGGGTAGCGGGGGTCGAGACCCAGTACTTC	CASSVGVAGVETQYF
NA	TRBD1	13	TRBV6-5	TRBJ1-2	TGTGCCAGCAAAGACAGGGCGAGTGATGGCTACACCTTC	CASKDRASDGYTF
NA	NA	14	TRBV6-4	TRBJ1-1	TGTGCCAGCAGTGACTTCGAGATGAACACTGAAGCTTTCTTT	CASSDFEMNTEAFF
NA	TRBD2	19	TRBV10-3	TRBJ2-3	TGTGCCATCAGGGGGTGGACTAGCGGGGACCCAACTAGCACAGATACGCAGTATTTT	CAIRGWTSGDPTSTDTQYF
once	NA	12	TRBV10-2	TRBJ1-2	TGCGCCAGCAACACAGGCCCCGGAGGCTACACCTTC	CASNTGPGGYTF
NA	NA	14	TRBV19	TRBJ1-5	TGTGCCAGTAGTACCCTGGAGTCCACCCAGCCCCAGCATTTT	CASSTLESTQPQHF
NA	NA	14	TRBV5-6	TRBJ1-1	TGTGCCAGCAGCTTGGCCCAGGGAAACACTGAAGCTTTCTTT	CASSLAQGNTEAFF
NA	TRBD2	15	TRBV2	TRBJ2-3	TGTGCCAGCAGTGCGGCTAGCGGGGCCTTCGATACGCAGTATTTT	CASSAASGAFDTQYF
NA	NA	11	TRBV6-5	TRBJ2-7	TGTGCCAGCAACCAGGGGTACGAGCAGTACTTC	CASNQGYEQYF
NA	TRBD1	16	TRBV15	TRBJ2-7	TGTGCCACCAGCAGGGAGACACGACAGGGGTCCTACGAGCAGTACTTC	CATSRETRQGSYEQYF
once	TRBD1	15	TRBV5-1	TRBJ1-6	TGCGCCAGCAGCTCGGAGACAGGGATTAATTCACCCCTCCACTTT	CASSSETGINSPLHF
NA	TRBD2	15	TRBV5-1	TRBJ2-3	TGCGCCAGCAGCTCCCTAGCGGGGGCCACAGATACGCAGTATTTT	CASSSLAGATDTQYF